These T cell receptor beta chains were read from a single sample in a study of T cells in Graves' hyperthyroidism and ophthalmopathy. One entry per CDR3 protein results from TCRdb running MiXCR on the multiplex PCR reads. The sample lists roughly 510,000 distinct CDR3 sequences, roughly 20% occurring once. The sequenced material came from blood. These receptors all stem from a man aged 18 to 29 with Graves' hyperthyroidism. CDR3s include the opening cysteine and the closing phenylalanine or tryptophan. The D gene is left open where the match is weak. Part of the rows lack a size; the others show once, few, many or a class for expanded clones.

d_gene	abundance	v_gene	j_gene	CDR3aa	CDR3nt
TRBD2	many	TRBV6-1	TRBJ2-5	CASSGGLAGETQYF	TGTGCCAGCAGTGGGGGACTAGCGGGAGAGACCCAGTACTTC
.	.	TRBV6-1	TRBJ1-5	CASSDGTEINQPQHF	TGTGCCAGCAGTGACGGGACGGAGATAAATCAGCCCCAGCATTTT
.	many	TRBV20-1	TRBJ1-5	CSARDLERESNQPQHF	TGCAGTGCTAGAGATCTCGAAAGAGAGAGCAATCAGCCCCAGCATTTT
TRBD1	many	TRBV6-1	TRBJ2-7	CASPDRGYEQYF	TGTGCCAGCCCGGACAGGGGTTACGAGCAGTACTTC
.	many	TRBV28	TRBJ2-7	CASETSSSYEQYF	TGTGCCAGCGAAACTTCGAGCTCCTACGAGCAGTACTTC
.	many	TRBV20-1	TRBJ1-2	CSAREGPYGYTF	TGCAGTGCTAGAGAGGGTCCCTATGGCTACACCTTC
.	many	TRBV27	TRBJ1-2	CASSPLTAANYGYTF	TGTGCCAGCAGTCCCCTGACGGCCGCGAACTATGGCTACACCTTC
.	many	TRBV6-5	TRBJ2-5	CASSYRSGQETQYF	TGTGCCAGCAGTTACCGGTCGGGGCAAGAGACCCAGTACTTC
TRBD2	many	TRBV7-2	TRBJ2-5	CASSAGRLETQYF	TGTGCCAGCAGCGCCGGGAGGTTGGAGACCCAGTACTTC
.	few	TRBV5-1	TRBJ1-5	CASSVQSGRNQPQHF	TGCGCCAGCAGCGTCCAGTCTGGGCGCAATCAGCCCCAGCATTTT
TRBD1	.	TRBV12-3/TRBV12-4	TRBJ2-5	CASSYGDRGGETQYF	TGTGCCAGCAGCTATGGGGACAGAGGTGGAGAGACCCAGTACTTC
.	once	TRBV6-1	TRBJ2-7	CASGREIDEQYF	TGTGCCAGCGGAAGGGAAATCGACGAGCAGTACTTC
.	many	TRBV6-5	TRBJ1-3	CASSSPGRSSGNTIYF	TGTGCCAGCAGTTCTCCAGGACGGAGCTCTGGAAACACCATATATTTT
TRBD1	many	TRBV20-1	TRBJ1-5	CSASGGQGSNQPQHF	TGCAGTGCTAGCGGAGGACAGGGATCAAATCAGCCCCAGCATTTT
.	.	TRBV12-3/TRBV12-4	TRBJ1-5	CASSLTGFGDQPQHF	TGTGCCAGCAGTTTAACAGGGTTTGGAGATCAGCCCCAGCATTTT
.	.	TRBV6-2/TRBV6-3	TRBJ1-6	CASTNGGDGSPLHF	TGTGCCAGCACCAACGGGGGGGACGGCTCACCCCTCCACTTT
.	many	TRBV13	TRBJ1-1	CASSHGSPEAFF	TGTGCCAGCAGCCATGGGTCCCCCGAAGCTTTCTTT
.	many	TRBV29-1	TRBJ2-5	CSVLPNQETQYF	TGCAGCGTTCTCCCCAATCAAGAGACCCAGTACTTC
.	.	TRBV28	TRBJ1-1	CASSSGGHTEAFF	TGTGCCAGCAGTTCCGGGGGCCACACTGAAGCTTTCTTT
.	many	TRBV6-1	TRBJ2-7	CASSERQGGPYEQYF	TGTGCCAGCAGTGAAAGGCAGGGAGGTCCCTACGAGCAGTACTTC
.	many	TRBV12-3/TRBV12-4	TRBJ1-3	CASSPLRLNSGNTIYF	TGTGCCAGCAGTCCGCTAAGACTCAACTCTGGAAACACCATATATTTT